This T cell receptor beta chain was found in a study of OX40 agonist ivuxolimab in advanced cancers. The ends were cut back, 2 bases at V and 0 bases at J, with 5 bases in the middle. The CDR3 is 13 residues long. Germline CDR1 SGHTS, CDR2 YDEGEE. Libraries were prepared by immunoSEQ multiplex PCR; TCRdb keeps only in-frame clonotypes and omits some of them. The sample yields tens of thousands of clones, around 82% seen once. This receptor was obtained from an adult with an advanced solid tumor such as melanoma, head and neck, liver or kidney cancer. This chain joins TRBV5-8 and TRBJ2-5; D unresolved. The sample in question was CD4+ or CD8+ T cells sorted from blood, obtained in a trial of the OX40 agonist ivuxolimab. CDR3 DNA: TGTGCCAGCAGCTTAGGGAACCAAGAGACCCAGTACTTC. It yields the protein CASSLGNQETQYF.